The 26 T cell receptor beta chains below come from one sample, sequenced in a study of T-cell reconstitution after alpha-beta-depleted transplantation in children. The TCRbeta library was prepared with unique molecular identifiers. TCRdb reprocessed the PCR reads with MiXCR, giving one entry per CDR3 protein. The sample lists more than 550,000 distinct CDR3 sequences; roughly 10% were seen once. The source was PBMCs from the stem cell graft donor, collected from the stem cell graft. The source of these receptors is a human donor who donated a stem cell graft to a child with acute myeloid leukemia.

The V gene is TRBV3-1, the J gene TRBJ2-5; D unresolved. Trimming took off 4 bases at V and 5 bases at J, with 8 bases between the two ends. The germline V gene encodes CDR1 LGHDT and CDR2 YNNKEL (reference sequence). This CDR3 contains 12 residues. The CDR3 loop reads CASSRQMETQYF. Here the CDR3 DNA reads TGTGCCAGCAGCCGGCAGATGGAGACCCAGTACTTC.

This clonotype has just a few counts. The chain uses TRBV5-1 and TRBJ1-1; D gene unclear. Trimming stripped 4 bases from V and 2 bases from J, with 9 bases between. Looked up from germline, CDR1 is SGHRS and CDR2 is YFSETQ. The CDR3 runs to 13 residues. The CDR3 sequence: CASSLLFNTEAFF. CDR3 DNA: TGCGCCAGCAGCCTCCTCTTTAACACTGAAGCTTTCTTT.

In its sample, this clonotype was seen a few times. V is TRBV28 and J is TRBJ1-4; possible D gene TRBD1, 6 bases. The CDR3 totals 17 residues. Germline CDR1 MDHEN, CDR2 SYDVKM. V was pared by 2 bases and J by 7 bases, with 20 bases between. The CDR3 spells CASSLTGHGTVGEKLFF. The CDR3 DNA is TGTGCCAGCAGTTTAACGGGACATGGGACTGTCGGTGAAAAACTGTTTTTT.

Many counts were recorded for this clonotype. V and J are TRBV7-9 and TRBJ2-7; D call uncertain. This CDR3 spans 11 amino acids. The germline V gene has CDR1 SEHNR and CDR2 FQNEAQ (reference sequence). Trimming stripped 6 bases from V and 4 bases from J, with 7 bases between. In DNA form, the CDR3 reads TGTGCCAGCAGTACCACATACGAGCAGTACTTC. This translates into CASSTTYEQYF.

This clonotype was counted at least ten times. This chain uses TRBV9 with TRBJ2-1; possibly TRBD2 for D (6 bases). Trimming took off 0 bases at V and 5 bases at J, with 15 bases between the two ends. The germline gives CDR1 SGDLS, CDR2 YYNGEE. The CDR3 consists of 16 residues. CDR3 sequence: CASSVEPGARDNEQFF. DNA of the CDR3: TGTGCCAGCAGCGTAGAACCGGGAGCACGGGACAATGAGCAGTTCTTC.

This clonotype was observed at least ten times. The chain is built from TRBV9 and TRBJ2-3; D is possibly TRBD1 (6 bases). V gave up 3 bases and J gave up 5 bases, with 13 bases separating them. There are 14 residues in the CDR3. Germline V CDR1 and CDR2: SGDLS, YYNGEE. CDR3 nucleotides: TGTGCCAGCAGCGCCGCGTGGGGGCTAGATACGCAGTATTTT. This encodes CASSAAWGLDTQYF.

This clonotype was counted at least ten times. V gene TRBV5-1 combines with J gene TRBJ2-5; TRBD1 agrees at 9 bases. The CDR3 runs to 16 residues. The V and J ends lost 1 base and 0 bases, in that order; junction bases with no gene match: 4. Per the germline V gene, CDR1 is SGHRS and CDR2 is YFSETQ. DNA of the CDR3: TGCGCCAGCAGCTTGAGGGGACAGGGACACCAAGAGACCCAGTACTTC. This gives the protein CASSLRGQGHQETQYF.

This clonotype appeared many times. V and J are TRBV10-2 and TRBJ2-7; 7 bases align to TRBD1. Germline V gene data show CDR1 as WSHSY and CDR2 as SAAADI. Germline trimming cut 0 bases from V and 4 bases from J; bases unmatched to any gene: 6. The CDR3 contains 15 residues. DNA of the CDR3: TGCGCCAGCAGTGAGTCGAACAGGGGTACGTACGAGCAGTACTTC. As protein: CASSESNRGTYEQYF.

This clonotype was seen only a few times. The chain is built from TRBV5-1 and TRBJ2-1, with 8 bases aligning to TRBD2. This CDR3 is 16 amino acids long. J gave up 0 bases and V 2 bases, and 4 bases lay outside the gene matches. The germline CDR1 and CDR2 sequences are SGHRS and YFSETQ. This CDR3 reads CASSFPGTSSYNEQFF. The CDR3 bases are TGCGCCAGCAGCTTCCCCGGGACTAGCTCCTACAATGAGCAGTTCTTC.

In its sample, this clonotype was seen many times. The rearrangement uses TRBV29-1 and TRBJ2-1; D is undetermined. The CDR3 has 10 amino acids. The V gene lost 7 bases and the J gene lost 16 bases, with 17 bases spanning the gap. CDR1 is SQVTM, CDR2 ANQGSEA, per germline. This CDR3 reads CSAVGSSYFF. CDR3 DNA: TGCAGCGCTGTAGGCTCGTCTTACTTCTTC.

The table lists this clonotype with many counts. The chain couples TRBV14 to TRBJ2-1; D perhaps matches TRBD2 (7 bases). CDR3 size: 15 residues. Looked up from germline, CDR1 is SGHDN and CDR2 is FVKESK. V was cut by 5 bases and J by 8 bases, with 19 bases left in between. The CDR3 loop reads CASSSWAGEGDEQFF. Written as DNA, the CDR3 is TGTGCCAGCAGCTCGTGGGCGGGAGAGGGGGATGAGCAGTTCTTC.

The chain combines TRBV30 with TRBJ2-1; the match to TRBD1 covers 9 bases. The CDR3 sequence is 15 residues long. Germline V CDR1 and CDR2: GTSNPN, SVGIG (reference sequence). Trimming removed 3 bases from V and 2 bases from J; junction bases left unmatched: 5. The CDR3 loop is CAWSVDRGPYNEQFF. The CDR3 DNA reads as TGTGCCTGGAGCGTGGACAGGGGCCCCTACAATGAGCAGTTCTTC.

Only a few counts were recorded for this clonotype. The chain joins TRBV10-3 to TRBJ2-7, with TRBD1 matching over 11 bases. The CDR3 consists of 15 residues. CDR1 and CDR2 from the germline V gene are ENHRY and SYGVKD. V dropped 2 bases and J dropped 2; count of bases not matched to a gene: 2. The CDR3 protein is CAISEGQGAPYEQYF. The CDR3 DNA is TGTGCCATCAGTGAGGGACAGGGGGCACCCTACGAGCAGTACTTC.

The rearrangement uses TRBV28 and TRBJ2-3; 7 bases map to TRBD2. V lost 6 bases to trimming and J lost 0 bases; unmatched junction nucleotides: 6. This CDR3 comprises 15 residues. Looked up from germline, CDR1 is MDHEN and CDR2 is SYDVKM. The CDR3 DNA sequence: TGTGCCAGCAGGGGGGGGGATTTTAGCACAGATACGCAGTATTTT. Protein sequence: CASRGGDFSTDTQYF.

This clonotype appeared many times. The chain uses TRBV12-3 or TRBV12-4 and TRBJ1-3, with TRBD1 matching 8 bases. J gave up 8 bases and V 5 bases, and 5 bases lay outside the gene matches. The CDR3 spans 13 residues. This CDR3 is CASSPTGVDTIYF. The CDR3 nucleotides are TGTGCCAGCAGTCCGACAGGGGTGGACACCATATATTTT.

In its sample, this clonotype was seen a few times. V and J are TRBV20-1 and TRBJ1-4; TRBD1 might be the D (6 bases). The germline CDR1 and CDR2 sequences are DFQATT and SNEGSKA (reference sequence). This CDR3 has 15 residues. The ends were cut back, 4 bases at V and 8 bases at J, with 20 bases in the middle. CDR3 in amino acids: CSANIPGHGREKLFF. The CDR3 DNA sequence: TGCAGTGCTAATATACCGGGACATGGGAGGGAAAAACTGTTTTTT.

This clonotype was found a few times. This chain connects TRBV7-6 to TRBJ2-2; 7 bases match TRBD2. Germline-derived CDR1 and CDR2 are SGHVS and FNYEAQ. The V segment lost 1 base and the J segment 6 bases; nucleotides outside the gene matches: 5. The CDR3 is made up of 15 amino acids. Here the CDR3 DNA reads TGTGCCAGCAGCTTAGGCGGGAGTGGCGCCGGGGAGCTGTTTTTT. Translated: CASSLGGSGAGELFF.

The chain joins TRBV20-1 to TRBJ2-1; TRBD2 aligns across 10 bases. Trimming removed 1 base from V and 2 bases from J; junction bases left unmatched: 5. Germline lookup yields CDR1 DFQATT and CDR2 SNEGSKA (reference sequence). The CDR3 is made up of 16 amino acids. CDR3 DNA: TGCAGTGCTAGAGCTCAGCGGGAGGGTCCCTACAATGAGCAGTTCTTC. This codes for CSARAQREGPYNEQFF.

The chain recombines TRBV4-2 with TRBJ2-1; 8 bases line up with TRBD2. J gave up 0 bases and V 0 bases, and 4 bases lay outside the gene matches. CDR1 and CDR2 (germline): LGHNA, YNFKEQ. CDR3 length: 17 amino acids. CDR3 protein: CASSQDVLAASYNEQFF. In DNA form, the CDR3 reads TGTGCCAGCAGCCAAGATGTACTAGCGGCCTCCTACAATGAGCAGTTCTTC.

The V call is TRBV20-1, the J call TRBJ1-5; D remains ambiguous. There are 14 residues in the CDR3. Trimming stripped 3 bases from V and 7 bases from J, with 16 bases between. Germline V lookup: CDR1 DFQATT, CDR2 SNEGSKA (reference sequence). The CDR3 DNA follows: TGCAGTGCTAGTTATTTCCTCGGCGAACAGCCCCAGCATTTT. This translates into CSASYFLGEQPQHF.

This clonotype was counted a few times. V is TRBV13 and J is TRBJ2-2; D is perhaps TRBD2 (6 bases). Germline V gene sequence: CDR1 PRHDT, CDR2 FYEKMQ (reference sequence). The CDR3 is 16 residues long. V lost 5 bases, J lost 7 bases, and 20 bases lay in between. CDR3: CASSASDRMGIGELFF. CDR3 DNA sequence: TGTGCCAGCAGCGCTAGCGACCGGATGGGGATCGGGGAGCTGTTTTTT.

This clonotype showed up just a few times. The V call is TRBV14, the J call TRBJ2-6; 12 positions match TRBD2. The CDR3 runs to 19 residues. Per the germline V gene, CDR1 is SGHDN and CDR2 is FVKESK. Trimming cost V 4 bases and J 0 bases; bases outside gene matches: 7. CDR3 sequence reads: CASSLLAGGPFSGANVLTF. DNA for the CDR3: TGTGCCAGCAGCCTACTAGCGGGAGGACCCTTCTCTGGGGCCAACGTCCTGACTTTC.

This clonotype has ten or more counts. The chain is built from TRBV3-1 and TRBJ1-4; D gene ambiguous. Germline V gene sequence: CDR1 LGHDT, CDR2 YNNKEL (reference sequence). Deletions cut 4 bases from V and 5 bases from J, with 11 bases between. This CDR3 is built from 14 residues. The CDR3 loop reads CASSPWTENEKLFF. The CDR3 nucleotides read TGTGCCAGCAGCCCCTGGACCGAAAATGAAAAACTGTTTTTT.

The chain recombines TRBV7-8 with TRBJ2-3, with 11 bases that match TRBD2. Germline V lookup: CDR1 SGHVS, CDR2 FQNEAQ. The CDR3 covers 17 residues. The V gene end was trimmed by 5 bases and the J gene end by 0 bases; junction bases not matched to a gene: 7. The CDR3 loop is CASSPTGLAGSTDTQYF. CDR3 nucleotides: TGTGCCAGCAGCCCAACTGGACTAGCGGGCAGCACAGATACGCAGTATTTT.

Only a few counts were recorded for this clonotype. The J gene is TRBJ2-2, the V gene TRBV29-1; no clear D. CDR3 length: 12 amino acids. The germline CDR1 and CDR2 sequences are SQVTM and ANQGSEA. With 7 bases removed from V and 4 bases from J, the gap between germline ends came to 10 bases. The CDR3 protein is CSAGLRTGELFF. The CDR3 DNA is TGCAGCGCGGGCCTCCGCACCGGGGAGCTGTTTTTT.

The chain is built from TRBV5-1 and TRBJ2-7; D gene ambiguous. This CDR3 is built from 16 residues. Germline V gene data show CDR1 as SGHRS and CDR2 as YFSETQ. With 4 bases removed from V and 5 bases from J, the gap between germline ends came to 22 bases. The CDR3 reads CASSLLPGPVSHEQYF. The CDR3 coding sequence is TGCGCCAGCAGCCTCCTCCCGGGCCCAGTCAGCCACGAGCAGTACTTC.